This record looks at one TCR beta chain sequence and its context. The target antigen is unknown. This record belongs to a study of blood T cells in healthy people across ages. Study outcomes and limitations: Diversity estimates from one million T cells were considered underestimates.

For the second PCR, which ran for about 7 to 11 cycles, a sample-barcoded 5' primer and a J-beta primer mix were used. Researchers report that each sample yielded at least 2.5 million CDR3-containing paired-end reads. TCRdb re-analysed the 5' RACE reads in MiXCR, keeping a single row per CDR3 protein. The data contain more than 450,000 distinct CDR3 sequences, about 25% of them singletons. The ends were cut back, 6 bases at V and 5 bases at J, with 16 bases in the middle. The CDR3 is 14 residues long. Separately, the same data were catalogued under a study of T cells of mothers and their children. According to that study: Among related mother-child pairs, overlap was slightly higher than in unrelated pairs, though not significantly.

Sequenced material: blood. This clonotype was obtained from a boy younger than 10 in good health. J is TRBJ1-2 and V is TRBV12-3 or TRBV12-4; D gene ambiguous. The CDR3 coding sequence is TGTGCCAGCAGCCTTACACCTCCTGGGTATGGCTACACCTTC. It codes for CASSLTPPGYGYTF.